A selection of T cell receptor beta chains follows, all from one sample in a study of CD8 T cells in Susac syndrome. TCRdb passed the immunoSEQ multiplex PCR reads through MiXCR, listing each CDR3 protein once. The sample lists under 95,000 distinct CDR3 sequences, 85% to 95% seen once, with about 0.3% in the top ten. Sequencing input: CD4+ T cells from PBMCs. Receptor source: a human donor with Susac syndrome. Each CDR3 is given with its conserved first and last residue. The order of the fields is D gene, J gene, clone size, V gene, CDR3 protein, CDR3 DNA. A D gene is named only where the DNA matches it firmly. Not every row has a clone size; where given, it reads once, few, many or a size class.

>.|TRBJ2-3|.|TRBV11-2
CASNGLSTDTQYF
TGTGCCAGCAACGGACTTAGCACAGATACGCAGTATTTT
>.|TRBJ2-5|once|TRBV6-2/TRBV6-3
CASSYSEVVRQETQYF
TGTGCCAGCAGTTACTCCGAGGTAGTTCGGCAAGAGACCCAGTACTTC
>.|TRBJ1-2|.|TRBV29-1
CSVPGTGAKDYGYTF
TGCAGCGTCCCCGGGACCGGGGCAAAAGACTATGGCTACACCTTC
>.|TRBJ1-1|.|TRBV28
CASTSGILIRNTEAFF
TGTGCCAGCACCTCCGGGATCCTGATCCGGAACACTGAAGCTTTCTTT
>TRBD1|TRBJ2-5|.|TRBV12-3/TRBV12-4
CASSFGFEGTGQETQYF
TGTGCCAGCAGTTTCGGCTTTGAGGGGACAGGCCAAGAGACCCAGTACTTC
>.|TRBJ1-4|.|TRBV27
CASSLTELGKLFF
TGTGCCAGCAGTTTAACGGAGCTAGGAAAACTGTTTTTT
>.|TRBJ2-2|.|TRBV5-1
CASSLADLRRELFF
TGCGCCAGCAGCTTGGCCGATCTCCGGCGGGAGCTGTTTTTT
>.|TRBJ1-3|.|TRBV28
CASSSDRNTIYF
TGTGCCAGCAGTTCGGACAGAAACACCATATATTTT
>.|TRBJ2-3|few|TRBV30
CAWIPPSYADTQYF
TGTGCCTGGATTCCCCCGAGCTACGCGGATACGCAGTATTTT
>.|TRBJ1-2|.|TRBV9
CASSVDSGNYGYTF
TGTGCCAGCAGCGTAGACAGCGGAAACTATGGCTACACCTTC
>TRBD1|TRBJ1-6|.|TRBV6-6
CASSHRDRVSPLHF
TGTGCCAGCAGCCATAGGGACAGGGTTTCACCCCTCCACTTT
>.|TRBJ1-5|.|TRBV20-1
CSARETANQPQHF
TGCAGTGCTAGAGAGACAGCAAATCAGCCCCAGCATTTT
>TRBD1|TRBJ1-5|.|TRBV28
CASSRTGQNQPQHF
TGTGCCAGCAGTCGGACAGGCCAAAATCAGCCCCAGCATTTT
>TRBD1|TRBJ2-7|.|TRBV4-3
CASSQDRSRGQYEQYF
TGCGCCAGCAGCCAAGATCGAAGCAGGGGGCAGTACGAGCAGTACTTC
>.|TRBJ2-3|once|TRBV20-1
CSARFTDTQYF
TGCAGTGCTCGGTTCACAGATACGCAGTATTTT
>.|TRBJ2-7|once|TRBV29-1
CSVDLGNEQYF
TGCAGCGTTGATTTAGGGAACGAGCAGTACTTC
>TRBD2|TRBJ2-5|.|TRBV30
CAWNGAAGEQETQYF
TGTGCCTGGAATGGGGCAGCGGGGGAGCAAGAGACCCAGTACTTC
>TRBD1|TRBJ1-1|.|TRBV28
CASTLGQGAILFEAFF
TGTGCCAGCACCCTCGGACAGGGGGCGATTTTATTTGAAGCTTTCTTT
>.|TRBJ1-1|.|TRBV9
CASSVGPAQNTEAFF
TGTGCCAGCAGCGTAGGACCGGCACAGAACACTGAAGCTTTCTTT
>TRBD1|TRBJ2-7|.|TRBV7-8
CASSVYRGTGFSYEQYF
TGTGCCAGCAGCGTATATCGGGGGACAGGGTTCTCGTACGAGCAGTACTTC
>TRBD2|TRBJ2-2|.|TRBV29-1
CSVDGGFTGELFF
TGCAGCGTTGACGGGGGGTTCACCGGGGAGCTGTTTTTT
>TRBD2|TRBJ2-1|.|TRBV5-1
CASSLAGEAYNEQFF
TGCGCCAGCAGCTTAGCGGGGGAGGCGTACAATGAGCAGTTCTTC
>.|TRBJ1-1|once|TRBV25-1
CASRGNTEAFF
TGTGCCAGCAGGGGGAACACTGAAGCTTTCTTT
>.|TRBJ2-4|.|TRBV30
CACHFELAKNIQYF
TGTGCCTGCCATTTCGAGTTAGCCAAAAACATTCAGTACTTC
>TRBD2|TRBJ2-7|.|TRBV20-1
CSAIKRGGLYEQYF
TGCAGTGCTATAAAGCGGGGGGGACTTTACGAGCAGTACTTC
>.|TRBJ2-1|.|TRBV12-3/TRBV12-4
CASSLAHGNNEQFF
TGTGCCAGCAGTTTAGCCCACGGGAACAATGAGCAGTTCTTC
>TRBD2|TRBJ2-3|.|TRBV7-9
CASSPPAGGGGDTQYF
TGTGCCAGCAGCCCCCCGGCGGGGGGTGGAGGAGATACGCAGTATTTT
>TRBD1|TRBJ2-3|.|TRBV11-3
CASSPRQGWGTDTQYF
TGTGCCAGCAGCCCAAGACAGGGTTGGGGCACAGATACGCAGTATTTT
>.|TRBJ2-2|.|TRBV27
CASSLVLGSLFF
TGTGCCAGCAGTTTGGTCCTCGGGAGCCTGTTTTTT
>TRBD1|TRBJ1-2|.|TRBV6-6
CASSYSQGVPGYTF
TGTGCCAGCAGTTACTCACAGGGGGTCCCTGGCTACACCTTC
>TRBD1|TRBJ2-7|.|TRBV6-5
CASSYSDRVDEQYF
TGTGCCAGCAGTTACTCGGACAGGGTTGACGAGCAGTACTTC
>.|TRBJ1-2|.|TRBV4-3
CASSQGGSADYGYTF
TGCGCCAGCAGCCAAGGAGGATCGGCAGACTATGGCTACACCTTC
>.|TRBJ1-1|.|TRBV10-1
CASSQGLNTEAFF
TGCGCCAGCAGCCAGGGTCTGAACACTGAAGCTTTCTTT
>.|TRBJ1-1|.|TRBV9
CASSVVWSGTEAFF
TGTGCCAGCAGCGTAGTGTGGTCAGGCACTGAAGCTTTCTTT
>.|TRBJ1-4|.|TRBV29-1
CSVQTGFNEKLFF
TGCAGCGTCCAAACAGGGTTTAATGAAAAACTGTTTTTT
>TRBD1|TRBJ1-2|.|TRBV12-3/TRBV12-4
CASSPPGQGASNYGYTF
TGTGCCAGCAGTCCACCGGGACAGGGGGCCTCTAACTATGGCTACACCTTC
>.|TRBJ2-7|.|TRBV7-2
CASSPRYREYEQYF
TGTGCCAGCAGCCCACGGTACAGGGAGTACGAGCAGTACTTC
>.|TRBJ1-2|.|TRBV19
CASSMGGLPRHTF
TGTGCCAGTAGTATGGGGGGACTCCCTCGCCACACCTTC
>.|TRBJ2-7|.|TRBV21-1
CASSPPTGARAFEQYF
TGTGCCAGCAGCCCACCGACAGGGGCTCGTGCTTTCGAGCAGTACTTC
>.|TRBJ1-2|.|TRBV6-5
CASSDRSRFYRYTF
TGTGCCAGCAGCGACAGGTCCCGGTTCTATCGCTACACCTTC
>.|TRBJ1-4|.|TRBV3-1
CASSREPRTGKLFF
TGTGCCAGCAGCCGAGAACCAAGAACGGGAAAACTGTTTTTT
>.|TRBJ2-6|.|TRBV5-1
CASSLGVAGANVLTF
TGCGCCAGCAGCTTGGGAGTCGCTGGGGCCAACGTCCTGACTTTC
>TRBD2|TRBJ2-5|.|TRBV12-3/TRBV12-4
CASRVGLAGKETQYF
TGTGCCAGCAGGGTGGGACTAGCGGGGAAAGAGACCCAGTACTTC
>TRBD2|TRBJ2-3|once|TRBV7-9
CASSRPGREADTQYF
TGTGCCAGCAGTCGCCCGGGGAGGGAAGCCGATACGCAGTATTTT
>.|TRBJ1-1|.|TRBV20-1
CSARHRSRETEAFF
TGCAGTGCTAGACACAGGAGCAGGGAGACTGAAGCTTTCTTT
>.|TRBJ1-4|.|TRBV23-1
CASSRNSRGWDEKLFF
TGCGCCAGCAGTCGTAACAGCAGGGGATGGGACGAAAAACTGTTTTTT
>.|TRBJ1-5|.|TRBV12-3/TRBV12-4
CASRETVNQPQHF
TGTGCCAGCAGAGAGACAGTCAATCAGCCCCAGCATTTT
>.|TRBJ1-2|.|TRBV28
CASSFPWGGYTF
TGTGCCAGCAGTTTTCCGTGGGGTGGCTACACCTTC
>.|TRBJ2-1|.|TRBV20-1
CSARWVRGGPGEQFF
TGCAGTGCTAGATGGGTCAGGGGGGGGCCGGGTGAGCAGTTCTTC
>TRBD1|TRBJ1-6|.|TRBV9
CASSATGQGRRSPLHF
TGTGCCAGCAGCGCAACCGGACAGGGTCGGAGGTCACCCCTCCACTTT
>TRBD1|TRBJ2-1|.|TRBV27
CASSPIPGQGYNEQFF
TGTGCCAGCAGCCCCATACCGGGACAGGGTTACAATGAGCAGTTCTTC
>.|TRBJ2-5|once|TRBV15
CATSRDRQQETQYF
TGTGCCACCAGCAGAGATCGACAGCAAGAGACCCAGTACTTC
>.|TRBJ1-2|.|TRBV5-4
CASSFDTRSNYGYTF
TGTGCCAGCAGCTTCGACACGCGGTCGAACTATGGCTACACCTTC
>.|TRBJ2-1|.|TRBV3-1
CASSQPRGGFEQFF
TGTGCCAGCAGCCAACCAAGGGGGGGATTTGAGCAGTTCTTC